This entry lists 7 T cell receptor beta chains sequenced from one sample in a study of blood T cell repertoires in COVID-19. Only in-frame clones appear in the TCRdb table, and some are missing; sequencing was by immunoSEQ multiplex PCR. This sample has under 300,000 clones; more than 80% occur once, and the top ten carry around 2.2%. Sequencing was done on a sample of peripheral blood. The receptors stem from a man aged 25-45 years who had recovered from COVID-19.

This chain links TRBV6-5 with TRBJ1-6; possibly TRBD1 for D (6 bases). Germline CDR1 is MNHEY and CDR2 is SVGAGI. The CDR3 covers 12 residues. V lost 4 bases and J lost 14, with 12 bases in between. The CDR3 DNA follows: TGTGCCAGCAGTTGGGCAGGGGTGGCCCTCCACTTT. Translated, it gives CASSWAGVALHF.

The chain has TRBV3-1 (or the pseudogene TRBV3-2) and TRBJ2-7; 10 bases match TRBD1. Per germline, CDR1 LGHDT and CDR2 YNNKEL (reference sequence). J was trimmed by 7 bases and V by 1 base; bases with no gene match: 4. The CDR3 runs 14 residues. CDR3 protein: CASSQGQGAREQYF. Here the CDR3 DNA reads TGTGCCAGCAGCCAAGGACAGGGGGCGAGGGAGCAGTACTTC.

This clone was recorded only once. V usage is TRBV11-3 and J usage is TRBJ2-1; D gene ambiguous. The CDR3 sequence is 12 residues long. The germline CDR1 and CDR2 sequences are SGHNT and YENEEA. V lost 0 bases to trimming and J lost 7 bases, with 4 bases between them. CDR3 protein: CASSLDPNEQFF. CDR3 sequence (DNA): TGTGCCAGCAGCTTAGATCCTAATGAGCAGTTCTTC.

This chain connects TRBV7-9 to TRBJ1-3, with D uncertain. Deletions cut 2 bases from V and 1 base from J, with 9 bases between. This CDR3 has 15 amino acids. Germline assignment: CDR1 SEHNR and CDR2 FQNEAQ (reference sequence). The CDR3 DNA reads TGTGCCAGCAGCTTATGGGGAGGGTCTGGAAACACCATATATTTT. Translation: CASSLWGGSGNTIYF.

The V call is TRBV6-5, the J call TRBJ2-3; 7 nucleotides line up with TRBD1. The CDR3 runs 13 residues. The junction had 14 bases not matched to a gene; V was cut back by 10 bases and J by 10 bases. In germline, CDR1 is MNHEY, CDR2 SVGAGI. DNA of the CDR3: TGTGCCATAGCACCGGGACAGCCCCATCCGCAGTATTTT. Its protein is CAIAPGQPHPQYF.

The chain couples TRBV18 to TRBJ2-7; 14 nucleotides line up with TRBD2. This CDR3 comprises 19 residues. Germline V gene lookup returns CDR1 KGHSH and CDR2 LQKENI. The ends lost 2 bases at V and 0 bases at J; junction bases unmatched: 9. The CDR3 loop is CASSPNPGTSGGNSYEQYF. In DNA form, the CDR3 reads TGTGCCAGCTCACCAAACCCCGGGACTAGCGGGGGCAACTCCTACGAGCAGTACTTC.

The chain carries TRBV4-3 and TRBJ2-1; 10 positions match TRBD2. Trimming took 3 bases from V and 3 from J; bases not matched to a gene: 14. The CDR3 extends over 19 amino acids. In germline, CDR1 is LGHNA, CDR2 YSLEER. The chain's CDR3 is CASSHLATSGEGSYNEQFF. CDR3 DNA sequence: TGCGCCAGCAGCCATTTAGCTACTAGCGGGGAAGGGAGCTACAATGAGCAGTTCTTC.